The source of this T cell receptor beta chain is a study of cytomegalovirus exposure and HLA in healthy donors. V lost 2 bases to trimming and J lost 0 bases, with 20 bases between them. Germline V gene data show CDR1 as GTSNPN and CDR2 as SVGIG (reference sequence). The length of the CDR3 is 19 residues. Primers included in the PCR were 60 Vbeta and 13 Jbeta primers. The protocol was immunoSEQ multiplex PCR, while the TCRdb copy is restricted to in-frame clones and leaves out a portion. The sample comprises some 71,000 clones, about 71% of which are singletons, and more than 7.5% rests with the top ten. Study-level points and caveats: Owing to their indistinguishability, certain V segments, notably TRBV6-2 and TRBV6-3, were excluded.

This clone was detected only once. Its antigen is still unknown. The chain couples TRBV30 to TRBJ2-6; D might be TRBD2 (6 bases). The specimen sequenced was PBMCs. The receptor comes from a woman between 45 and 60 years old in good health and CMV-seropositive. Here the CDR3 reads CAWSLVGKEGASGANVLTF. CDR3 coding DNA: TGTGCCTGGAGTCTCGTGGGGAAGGAGGGCGCCTCTGGGGCCAACGTCCTGACTTTC.